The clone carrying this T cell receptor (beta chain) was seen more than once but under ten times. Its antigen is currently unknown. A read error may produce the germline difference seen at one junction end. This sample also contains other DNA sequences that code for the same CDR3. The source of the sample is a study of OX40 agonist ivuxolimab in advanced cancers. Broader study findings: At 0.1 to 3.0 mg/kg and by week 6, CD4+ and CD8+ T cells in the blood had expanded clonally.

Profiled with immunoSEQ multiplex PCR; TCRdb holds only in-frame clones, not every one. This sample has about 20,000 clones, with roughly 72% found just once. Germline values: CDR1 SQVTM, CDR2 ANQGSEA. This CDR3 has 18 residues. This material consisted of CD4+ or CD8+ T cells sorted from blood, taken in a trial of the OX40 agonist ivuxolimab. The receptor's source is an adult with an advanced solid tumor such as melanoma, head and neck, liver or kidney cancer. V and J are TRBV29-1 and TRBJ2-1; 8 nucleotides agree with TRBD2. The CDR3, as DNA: TGCCGCGTTGACGGGGGGGGCGGCGCAGGAGGTTCCTACAATGAGCAGTTCTTC. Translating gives CRVDGGGGAGGSYNEQFF.